This T cell receptor (beta chain) was profiled in a study of cytomegalovirus exposure and HLA in healthy donors. Overall study results and limits: In vitro work confirmed that a few CMV-associated chains recognize CMV antigens. Compared with the roughly 700-donor mean, an Asian-associated ancestry cluster reportedly had fewer N-insertions, according to a later analysis. A previous analysis found most TCR beta V segments productive roughly 87% or roughly 30% of the time. TCR beta V- and J-gene trimming, according to a later analysis, was linked to a missense DCLRE1C variant.

Both 60 Vbeta primers and 13 Jbeta primers went into the PCR. TCRdb's copy holds only in-frame clones and misses some; the assay was immunoSEQ multiplex PCR. The table lists more than 200,000 clones, nearly 80% of them singletons. Points on this clone: Its specificity is not known.

The length of the CDR3 is 13 residues. Germline trimming cut 10 bases from V and 3 bases from J; bases unmatched to any gene: 6. Per germline, CDR1 SGHVS and CDR2 FQNEAQ. This clonotype originated in a man aged 18-30 years in good health and CMV-seronegative. The specimen sequenced was PBMCs. The V call is TRBV7-8, the J call TRBJ1-1, with 9 bases lining up with TRBD1. CDR3 sequence (DNA): TGTGCCACTCATTGGGACAGGGACACTGAAGCTTTCTTT. Protein: CATHWDRDTEAFF.